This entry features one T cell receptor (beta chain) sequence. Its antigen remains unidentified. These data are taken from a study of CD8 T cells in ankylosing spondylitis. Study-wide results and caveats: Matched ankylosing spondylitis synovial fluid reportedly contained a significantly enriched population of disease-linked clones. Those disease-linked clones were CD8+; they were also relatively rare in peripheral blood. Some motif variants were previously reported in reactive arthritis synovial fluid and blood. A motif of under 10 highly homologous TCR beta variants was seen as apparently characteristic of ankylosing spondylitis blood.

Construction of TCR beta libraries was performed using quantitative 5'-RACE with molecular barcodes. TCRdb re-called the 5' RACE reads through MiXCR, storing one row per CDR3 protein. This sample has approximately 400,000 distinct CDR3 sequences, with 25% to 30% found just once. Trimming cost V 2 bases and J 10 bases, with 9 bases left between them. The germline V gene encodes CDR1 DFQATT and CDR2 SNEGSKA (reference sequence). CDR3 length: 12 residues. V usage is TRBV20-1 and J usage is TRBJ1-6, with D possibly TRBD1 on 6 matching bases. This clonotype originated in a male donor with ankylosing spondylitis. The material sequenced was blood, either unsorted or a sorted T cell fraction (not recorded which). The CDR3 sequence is CSARQGPSPLHF. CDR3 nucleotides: TGCAGTGCTAGACAGGGGCCCTCACCCCTCCACTTT.